Shown below are 27 T cell receptor beta chains from a single sample sequenced in a study of blood T cell repertoires in COVID-19. Sequencing was performed with immunoSEQ multiplex PCR; in TCRdb, only in-frame clones are kept and a portion is missing. The top ten clones hold 11% of a sample with 100,000 to 150,000 clones, 86% of them seen once. Sequenced material: peripheral blood. These receptors were obtained from a woman aged 65 to 85 with COVID-19, enrolled during active disease.

The chain has TRBV3-1 (or the pseudogene TRBV3-2) and TRBJ2-2; 14 bases are shared with TRBD2. Germline CDR1 LGHDT, CDR2 YNNKEL (reference sequence). The J segment lost 3 bases and the V segment lost 3 bases, leaving 6 bases of the junction unmatched. This CDR3 contains 18 residues. In DNA form, the CDR3 reads TGTGCCAGCAGCCACACGGGACTAGCGGGGGCTCACACCGGGGAGCTGTTTTTT. It yields the protein CASSHTGLAGAHTGELFF.

The genes are TRBV4-2 and TRBJ1-3; 7 bases line up with TRBD1. Unmatched junction bases numbered 5, after V lost 0 bases and J lost 0 bases. This CDR3 spans 17 amino acids. CDR1 is LGHNA and CDR2 is YNFKEQ in the germline V gene. CDR3 DNA sequence: TGTGCCAGCAGCCAAGACGTACAGGGGATCTCTGGAAACACCATATATTTT. It codes for CASSQDVQGISGNTIYF.

This chain uses TRBV6-1 with TRBJ2-1; D is perhaps TRBD2 (7 bases). The V end lost 0 bases, the J end lost 9 bases, and 15 bases lay between the germline ends. Germline CDR1 reads MNHNS; CDR2 reads SASEGT. The CDR3 covers 15 residues. The CDR3, as DNA: TGTGCCAGCAGTGAAGCGGGGGGGCGGTTTTCTGAGCAGTTCTTC. Encoded protein: CASSEAGGRFSEQFF.

The V call is TRBV23-1, the J call TRBJ1-5, with D possibly matching TRBD1 (6 bases). TRBV23-1 is sorted into the ORF group, with uncertain function. The V end lost 4 bases, the J end lost 0 bases, and 19 bases lay between the germline ends. The CDR3 runs to 18 residues. The CDR3 loop is CASSPGQGKRDSNQPQHF. The CDR3 region has the DNA TGCGCCAGCAGTCCTGGTCAGGGGAAAAGGGATAGCAATCAGCCCCAGCATTTT.

This chain uses TRBV2 with TRBJ2-3; 13 bases map to TRBD2. V was pared by 3 bases and J by 14 bases, with 5 bases of the junction left unmatched. This CDR3 has 13 residues. Germline values: CDR1 SNHLY, CDR2 FYNNEI. DNA of the CDR3: TGTGCCAGCAGTGAGCGGGGACTAGCGGGGACGTATTTT. It yields the protein CASSERGLAGTYF.

The chain links TRBV4-1 to TRBJ2-5; 9 bases align to TRBD2. Germline V lookup: CDR1 MGHRA, CDR2 YSYEKL. Trimming removed 0 bases from V and 3 bases from J; junction bases left unmatched: 5. The CDR3 spans 16 residues. CDR3 loop: CASSQDSPSGEETQYF. In DNA, the CDR3 is TGCGCCAGCAGCCAAGACTCCCCTAGCGGGGAAGAGACCCAGTACTTC.

The rearrangement links TRBV7-2 to TRBJ2-6; D is possibly TRBD2 (5 bases). Germline CDR1 and CDR2: SGHTA and FQGNSA. There are 15 residues in the CDR3. V was clipped by 2 bases and J by 3 bases, with 8 bases between them. The CDR3 reads CASSLRGFGANVLTF. The CDR3 coding sequence is TGTGCCAGCAGCTTAAGAGGGTTTGGGGCCAACGTCCTGACTTTC.

The genes are TRBV3-1 (or the pseudogene TRBV3-2) and TRBJ2-1; a weak D match, TRBD2 (5 bases). This CDR3 spans 14 amino acids. Germline V gives CDR1 LGHDT, CDR2 YNNKEL (reference sequence). With 1 base removed from V and 5 bases from J, the gap between germline ends came to 9 bases. The CDR3 bases are TGTGCCAGCAGCCAAGGGCGGGTCGACAATGAGCAGTTCTTC. As protein: CASSQGRVDNEQFF.

This chain links TRBV2 with TRBJ1-4, with 8 bases lining up with TRBD1. V gave up 7 bases and J gave up 7 bases; unmatched junction bases: 8. The germline CDR1 and CDR2 sequences are SNHLY and FYNNEI. The CDR3 is made up of 14 amino acids. CDR3 protein: CASNPRTGSEKLFF. Written as DNA, the CDR3 is TGTGCCAGCAACCCCCGGACAGGGAGTGAAAAACTGTTTTTT.

V and J are TRBV3-1 (or the pseudogene TRBV3-2) and TRBJ2-5; 7 bases agree with TRBD2. Germline-derived CDR1 and CDR2 are LGHDT and YNNKEL (reference sequence). This CDR3 region has 15 residues. V was pared by 2 bases and J by 1 base, with 4 bases of the junction left unmatched. The CDR3 sequence is CASSQSGARQETQYF. The CDR3, as DNA: TGTGCCAGCAGCCAAAGCGGGGCCCGCCAAGAGACCCAGTACTTC.

The V and J genes are TRBV7-6 and TRBJ2-5; the match to TRBD2 covers 8 bases. Per the germline V gene, CDR1 is SGHVS and CDR2 is FNYEAQ. The CDR3 is 17 amino acids. J gave up 7 bases and V 4 bases, and 17 bases lay outside the gene matches. This CDR3 reads CASSSPREGGGYRTQYF. The CDR3 DNA is TGTGCCAGCAGCTCCCCCCGGGAGGGCGGGGGGTATCGGACCCAGTACTTC.

The CDR3 is CASSLTRYEQYF. The CDR3 region has the DNA TGTGCCAGCAGCTTAACTAGATACGAGCAGTACTTC. V usage is TRBV7-3 and J usage is TRBJ2-7, with D hard to call. This CDR3 is built from 12 residues. The germline V gene has CDR1 SGHTA and CDR2 FQGTGA. V was clipped by 0 bases and J by 4 bases, with 4 bases between them.

This clone was observed once. This chain joins TRBV9 and TRBJ1-3; 7 bases agree with TRBD1. The germline CDR1 and CDR2 sequences are SGDLS and YYNGEE. This CDR3 spans 15 amino acids. The junction had 3 bases not matched to a gene; V was cut back by 1 base and J by 2 bases. CDR3 region: CASSVLQGTGNTIYF. The CDR3 bases are TGTGCCAGCAGCGTACTACAGGGGACTGGAAACACCATATATTTT.

V usage is TRBV6-1 and J usage is TRBJ1-3; D not certain. CDR1 and CDR2 from the germline V gene are MNHNS and SASEGT. The length of the CDR3 is 16 residues. V was clipped by 1 base and J by 0 bases, with 10 bases between them. The CDR3 sequence: CASSEGGLYSGNTIYF. CDR3 nucleotides: TGTGCCAGCAGTGAAGGCGGGTTATACTCTGGAAACACCATATATTTT.

This chain uses TRBV6-5 with TRBJ2-7; possible D gene TRBD1, 6 bases. The CDR3 is made up of 14 amino acids. The V gene lost 8 bases and the J gene lost 6 bases, with 20 bases spanning the gap. The germline V gene encodes CDR1 MNHEY and CDR2 SVGAGI. The CDR3 DNA sequence: TGTGCCAGCCCCCTAGAAGGGGGATATTCCGAGCAGTACTTC. It specifies CASPLEGGYSEQYF.

The rearrangement links TRBV24-1 to TRBJ2-3; tentative D call: TRBD1 (6 bases). The CDR3 contains 13 residues. The V gene lost 4 bases and the J gene lost 5 bases, with 9 bases spanning the gap. Per the germline V gene, CDR1 is KGHDR and CDR2 is SFDVKD. CDR3 loop: CATSDPGQDTQYF. CDR3 nucleotides: TGTGCCACCAGTGACCCGGGACAAGATACGCAGTATTTT.

The chain uses TRBV19 and TRBJ1-3; possibly TRBD1 for D (5 bases). Deletions cut 6 bases from V and 0 bases from J, with 6 bases between. This CDR3 comprises 13 residues. In germline, CDR1 is LNHDA, CDR2 SQIVND (reference sequence). The CDR3: CASSGGSGNTIYF. The CDR3 bases are TGTGCCAGTAGCGGGGGCTCTGGAAACACCATATATTTT.

This chain connects TRBV28 to TRBJ2-3; D not certain. The germline gives CDR1 MDHEN, CDR2 SYDVKM. This CDR3 region has 13 residues. Trimming removed 6 bases at V and 6 bases at J, with 13 bases between. The CDR3 DNA sequence: TGTGCCAGCAGCGGCGGTGGTACCGATACGCAGTATTTT. This translates into CASSGGGTDTQYF.

This clone has a single count. The CDR3 DNA sequence: TGCGCCAGCAGCTCACGGACTAGCGGGGGCTACAATGAGCAGTTCTTC. It is translated as CASSSRTSGGYNEQFF. This chain connects TRBV5-1 to TRBJ2-1, with 13 bases lining up with TRBD2. CDR3 length equals 16 residues. Germline V CDR1 and CDR2: SGHRS, YFSETQ. V shed 3 bases and J 3 bases; nucleotides not matched to a gene: 3.

The chain employs TRBV7-8 and TRBJ2-2, with TRBD2 matching over 9 bases. CDR1 SGHVS and CDR2 FQNEAQ come from the germline V gene. The junction had 11 bases not matched to a gene; V was cut back by 5 bases and J by 4 bases. CDR3 length equals 17 residues. The CDR3 reads CASSLRASGVRTGELFF. The DNA for the CDR3 is TGTGCCAGCAGCCTTAGGGCTAGCGGGGTCCGCACCGGGGAGCTGTTTTTT.

The chain carries TRBV6-5 and TRBJ1-2; a possible D gene is TRBD1 (5 bases). There are 13 residues in the CDR3. Germline assignment: CDR1 MNHEY and CDR2 SVGAGI. Trimming took off 2 bases at V and 2 bases at J, with 6 bases between the two ends. This CDR3 reads CASSYGGNYGYTF. DNA for the CDR3: TGTGCCAGCAGTTACGGGGGGAACTATGGCTACACCTTC.

This chain uses TRBV7-9 with TRBJ2-1; 15 bases map to TRBD2. CDR3 length equals 13 residues. Germline CDR1 is SEHNR and CDR2 is FQNEAQ (reference sequence). V lost 3 bases to trimming and J lost 14 bases; unmatched junction nucleotides: 2. The CDR3 protein is CASSFGLAGGKFF. CDR3 DNA: TGTGCCAGCAGCTTTGGACTAGCGGGGGGGAAGTTCTTC.

This chain joins TRBV6-5 and TRBJ1-1; no firm D call. Germline V gives CDR1 MNHEY, CDR2 SVGAGI. The CDR3 has 11 residues. This CDR3 is CAATSTTEAFF. In nucleotides, the CDR3 is TGTGCTGCTACGAGCACCACTGAAGCTTTCTTT.

This sequence joins TRBV10-1 and TRBJ2-3; 8 nucleotides align to TRBD1. V gave up 4 bases and J gave up 3 bases; unmatched junction bases: 9. The germline gives CDR1 WNHNN, CDR2 SYGVQD (reference sequence). The length of the CDR3 is 16 residues. As DNA, the CDR3 is TGCGCCAGCAGTGGGGGACAGGTTAAGGTGACAGATACGCAGTATTTT. Its translation is CASSGGQVKVTDTQYF.

This clone was picked up one time. The chain carries TRBV28 and TRBJ1-2, with D maybe TRBD1 (5 bases). Germline V gene lookup returns CDR1 MDHEN and CDR2 SYDVKM. Deletions cut 5 bases from V and 8 bases from J, with 18 bases between. The CDR3 sequence is 14 residues long. The CDR3 here is CASSPPGRVGGYTF. In DNA form, the CDR3 reads TGTGCCAGCAGTCCCCCGGGCAGGGTCGGGGGCTACACCTTC.

CDR3: CSARRTQDTYF. CDR3 DNA: TGCAGTGCTAGGAGGACGCAGGACACTTACTTC. V gene TRBV20-1 combines with J gene TRBJ2-7; possibly TRBD1 for D (5 bases). CDR1 and CDR2 (germline): DFQATT, SNEGSKA (reference sequence). This CDR3 is 11 amino acids long. Trimming pared 3 bases from V and 13 bases from J, leaving 16 bases between.

This clone was detected a few times. The genes are TRBV5-4 and TRBJ2-3; D is unclear. The germline gives CDR1 SGHNT, CDR2 YYREEE (reference sequence). V gave up 0 bases and J gave up 7 bases, with 6 bases separating them. This CDR3 has 12 residues. The chain's CDR3 is CASSLEPNTQYF. The CDR3, as DNA: TGTGCCAGCAGCTTGGAGCCGAATACGCAGTATTTT.